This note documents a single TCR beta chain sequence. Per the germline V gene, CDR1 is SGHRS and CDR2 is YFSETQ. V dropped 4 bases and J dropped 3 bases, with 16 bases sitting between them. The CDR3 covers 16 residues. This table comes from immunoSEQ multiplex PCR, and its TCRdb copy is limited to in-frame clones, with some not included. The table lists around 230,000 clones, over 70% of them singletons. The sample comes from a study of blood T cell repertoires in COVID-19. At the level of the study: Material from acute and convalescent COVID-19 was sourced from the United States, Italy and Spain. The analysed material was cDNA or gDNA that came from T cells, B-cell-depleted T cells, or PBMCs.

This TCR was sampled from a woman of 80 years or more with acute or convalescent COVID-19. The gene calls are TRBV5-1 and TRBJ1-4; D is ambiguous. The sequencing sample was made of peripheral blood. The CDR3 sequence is CASSLALNLANEKLFF. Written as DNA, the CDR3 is TGCGCCAGCAGCCTCGCCCTAAATCTGGCTAATGAAAAACTGTTTTTT.